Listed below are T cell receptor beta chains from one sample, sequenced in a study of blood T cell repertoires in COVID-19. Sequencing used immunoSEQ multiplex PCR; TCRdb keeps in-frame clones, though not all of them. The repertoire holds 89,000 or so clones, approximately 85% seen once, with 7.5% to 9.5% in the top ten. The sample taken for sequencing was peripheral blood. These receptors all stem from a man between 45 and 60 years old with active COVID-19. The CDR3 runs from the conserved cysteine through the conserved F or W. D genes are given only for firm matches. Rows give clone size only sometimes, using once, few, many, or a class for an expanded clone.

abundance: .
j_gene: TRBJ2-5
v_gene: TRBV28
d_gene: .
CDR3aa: CASRFLATQYF
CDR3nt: TGTGCCAGCAGGTTTTTAGCGACCCAGTACTTC

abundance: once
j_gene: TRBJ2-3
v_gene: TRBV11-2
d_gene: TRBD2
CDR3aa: CASSLNPAGADTQYF
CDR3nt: TGTGCCAGCAGCTTAAACCCAGCGGGGGCAGATACGCAGTATTTT

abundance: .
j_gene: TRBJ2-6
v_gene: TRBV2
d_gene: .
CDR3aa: CASSEDTLTGANVLTF
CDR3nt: TGTGCCAGCAGTGAAGACACATTAACGGGGGCCAACGTCCTGACTTTC

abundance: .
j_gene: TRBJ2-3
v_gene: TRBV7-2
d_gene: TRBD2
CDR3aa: CASSLGAGDTTDTQYF
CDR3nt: TGTGCCAGCAGCTTAGGTGCGGGGGATACCACAGATACGCAGTATTTT

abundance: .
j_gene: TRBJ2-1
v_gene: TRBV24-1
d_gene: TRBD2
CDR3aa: CATSSPGLAGGNEQFF
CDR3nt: TGTGCCACCAGCAGTCCGGGACTAGCGGGGGGTAATGAGCAGTTCTTC

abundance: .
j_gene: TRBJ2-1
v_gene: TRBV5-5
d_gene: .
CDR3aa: CASRPSGSEYNEQFF
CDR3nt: TGTGCCAGCAGGCCCAGCGGGTCGGAGTACAATGAGCAGTTCTTC

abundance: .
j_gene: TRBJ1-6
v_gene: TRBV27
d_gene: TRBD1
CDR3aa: CASSFSGGWDSPLHF
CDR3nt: TGTGCCAGCAGTTTCTCAGGGGGATGGGATTCACCCCTCCACTTT

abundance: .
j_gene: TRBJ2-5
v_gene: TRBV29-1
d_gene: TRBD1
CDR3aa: CSVGTGGGRETQYF
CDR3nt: TGCAGCGTTGGGACAGGTGGAGGTCGAGAGACCCAGTACTTC

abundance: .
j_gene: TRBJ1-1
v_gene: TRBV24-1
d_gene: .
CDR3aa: CATSDGGGGGNTEAFF
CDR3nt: TGTGCCACCAGTGATGGCGGGGGGGGCGGGAACACTGAAGCTTTCTTT

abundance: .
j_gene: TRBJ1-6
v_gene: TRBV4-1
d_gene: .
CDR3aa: CASSQDLGGTPLHF
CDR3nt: TGCGCCAGCAGCCAAGATCTTGGGGGGACACCCCTCCACTTT

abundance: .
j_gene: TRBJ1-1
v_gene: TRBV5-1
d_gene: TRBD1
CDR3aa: CASVQGAPGTEAFF
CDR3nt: TGCGCCAGCGTTCAGGGGGCGCCGGGCACTGAAGCTTTCTTT

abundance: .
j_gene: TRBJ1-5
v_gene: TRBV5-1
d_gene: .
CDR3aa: CASSSFPNQPQHF
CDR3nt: TGCGCCAGCAGCTCCTTCCCTAATCAGCCCCAGCATTTT

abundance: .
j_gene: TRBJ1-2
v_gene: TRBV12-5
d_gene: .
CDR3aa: CASQEQPTYGYTF
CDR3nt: TGTGCTAGTCAAGAACAGCCCACGTATGGCTACACCTTC

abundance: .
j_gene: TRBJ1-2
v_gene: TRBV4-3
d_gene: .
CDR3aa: CASSIQGNGYTF
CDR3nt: TGCGCCAGCAGCATACAGGGAAATGGCTACACCTTC

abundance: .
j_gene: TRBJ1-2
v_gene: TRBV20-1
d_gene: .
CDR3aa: CSASRGDYGYTF
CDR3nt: TGCAGTGCTAGTCGGGGTGACTATGGCTACACCTTC

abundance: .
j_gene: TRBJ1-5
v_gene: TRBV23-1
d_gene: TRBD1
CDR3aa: CASSQGQTYSNQPQHF
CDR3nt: TGCGCCAGCAGTCAGGGACAGACCTATAGCAATCAGCCCCAGCATTTT

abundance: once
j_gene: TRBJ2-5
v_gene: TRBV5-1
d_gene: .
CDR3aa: CASSLAVSPELARYF
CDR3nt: TGCGCCAGCAGCTTGGCGGTCTCCCCGGAGTTGGCCCGGTACTTC

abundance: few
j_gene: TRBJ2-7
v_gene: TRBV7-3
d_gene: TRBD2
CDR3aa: CASSLTSGGPYEQYF
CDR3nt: TGTGCCAGCAGCTTAACCAGCGGGGGGCCCTACGAGCAGTACTTC

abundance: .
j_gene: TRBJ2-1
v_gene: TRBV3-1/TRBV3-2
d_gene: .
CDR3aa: CASSQVPSGLSYNEQFF
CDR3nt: TGTGCCAGCAGCCAAGTCCCAAGCGGGTTGTCCTACAATGAGCAGTTCTTC

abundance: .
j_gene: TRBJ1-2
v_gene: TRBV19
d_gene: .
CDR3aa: CASTYRLQGYGYTF
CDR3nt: TGTGCCAGTACCTACAGGCTTCAGGGGTACGGCTACACCTTC

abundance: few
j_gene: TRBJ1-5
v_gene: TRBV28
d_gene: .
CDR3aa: CASNFGELHNQPQHF
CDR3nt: TGTGCCAGCAACTTCGGGGAATTACACAATCAGCCCCAGCATTTT

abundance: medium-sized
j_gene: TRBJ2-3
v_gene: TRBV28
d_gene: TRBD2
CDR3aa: CASSLPSGLTDTQYF
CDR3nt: TGTGCCAGCAGTTTACCTAGCGGGCTTACAGATACGCAGTATTTT

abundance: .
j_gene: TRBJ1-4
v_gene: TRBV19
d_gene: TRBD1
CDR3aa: CASSVQGTRNEKLFF
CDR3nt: TGTGCCAGTAGTGTACAGGGGACTCGAAATGAAAAACTGTTTTTT

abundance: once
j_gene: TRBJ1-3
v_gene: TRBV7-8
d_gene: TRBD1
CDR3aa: CASSLGGQSSGNTIYF
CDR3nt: TGTGCCAGCAGCTTAGGGGGACAGAGCTCTGGAAACACCATATATTTT

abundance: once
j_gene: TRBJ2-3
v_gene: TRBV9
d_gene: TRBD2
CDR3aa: CASSLLAASTDTQYF
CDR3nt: TGTGCCAGCAGCCTCCTAGCGGCTAGCACAGATACGCAGTATTTT

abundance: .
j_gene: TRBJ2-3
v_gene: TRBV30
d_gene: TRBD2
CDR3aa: CAWSWTSGKTDTQYF
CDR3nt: TGTGCCTGGAGCTGGACTAGCGGGAAAACAGATACGCAGTATTTT